The 24 T cell receptor beta chains given below trace back to one sample, sequenced in a study of TIL therapy for anti-PD-1-resistant metastatic lung cancer. The libraries were made with immunoSEQ v3. Assay: immunoSEQ multiplex PCR; the TCRdb copy retains only in-frame clones and omits some. The profile covers 57,000 or so clones, with 80% to 90% appearing a single time and 2.5% to 3% taken by the ten largest. The time point: pre-treatment sample, taken before nivolumab and TIL therapy. The sequencing used blood, collected at baseline. These receptors were obtained from a person between 25 and 80 years old with non-small cell lung cancer.

The V call is TRBV29-1, the J call TRBJ2-7; unclear D gene. The germline V and J ends were trimmed by 1 base and 5 bases, with 6 bases remaining between them. Germline-derived CDR1 and CDR2 are SQVTM and ANQGSEA. This CDR3 has 11 residues. The CDR3, as DNA: TGCAGCGTTGAAGCATACCACGAGCAGTACTTC. It translates to CSVEAYHEQYF.

The chain employs TRBV5-5 and TRBJ1-1; D ambiguous. Germline CDR1 reads SGHKS; CDR2 reads YYEKEE (reference sequence). The V gene lost 3 bases and the J gene lost 1 base, with 7 bases spanning the gap. The CDR3 has 13 amino acids. CDR3 nucleotides: TGTGCCAGCAGCTCCCAGAGGAACACTGAAGCTTTCTTT. Its protein product is CASSSQRNTEAFF.

This chain connects TRBV4-1 to TRBJ1-1; TRBD1 might be the D (5 bases). Between the trimmed V and J ends, which lost 2 bases and 5 bases, there was a span of 15 bases. The CDR3 spans 15 residues. Germline loops: CDR1 MGHRA, CDR2 YSYEKL. In DNA form, the CDR3 reads TGCGCCAGCAGCCAAAGGGACGTTGTTGGAACTGAAGCTTTCTTT. Protein sequence: CASSQRDVVGTEAFF.

The chain carries TRBV5-4 and TRBJ2-5, with 12 bases that match TRBD1. This CDR3 contains 17 residues. The germline gives CDR1 SGHNT, CDR2 YYREEE (reference sequence). The ends lost 4 bases at V and 3 bases at J; junction bases unmatched: 10. CDR3 bases: TGTGCCAGCAGCCCCTTCCTCGGGACAGGGGGCAAAGAGACCCAGTACTTC. This gives the protein CASSPFLGTGGKETQYF.

The genes are TRBV19 and TRBJ2-1; the match to TRBD2 covers 11 bases. The length of the CDR3 is 17 residues. V shed 2 bases, J shed 6 bases, and the junction held 9 bases outside the gene matches. The germline V gene has CDR1 LNHDA and CDR2 SQIVND (reference sequence). CDR3 sequence reads: CASSITSGGPVINEQFF. CDR3 DNA sequence: TGTGCCAGTAGTATAACTAGCGGGGGACCCGTAATCAATGAGCAGTTCTTC.

This clone was observed a single time. The chain employs TRBV7-9 and TRBJ2-7; 8 nucleotides align to TRBD1. Trimming removed 1 base from V and 4 bases from J; junction bases left unmatched: 9. The germline gives CDR1 SEHNR, CDR2 FQNEAQ (reference sequence). The CDR3 length is 16 residues. CDR3 bases: TGTGCCAGCAGCTTAGGTTCTCAGGGGGCCGGGTACGAGCAGTACTTC. This translates into CASSLGSQGAGYEQYF. The whole variable domain, remainder taken from reference TRBV7-9 and TRBJ2-7, is DTGVSQNPRHKITKRGQNVTFRCDPISEHNRLYWYRQTLGQGPEFLTYFQNEAQLEKSRLLSDRFSAERPKGSFSTLEIQRTEQGDSAMYLCASSLGSQGAGYEQYFGPGTRLTVT.

This clone appeared a single time. The DNA of the CDR3 is TGTGCCAGTAGTGTCCCAGGGGCTGGAAACACCATATATTTT. It yields the protein CASSVPGAGNTIYF. This chain connects TRBV19 to TRBJ1-3; D is perhaps TRBD1 (6 bases). The CDR3 is made up of 14 amino acids. Looked up from germline, CDR1 is LNHDA and CDR2 is SQIVND (reference sequence). V was trimmed by 5 bases and J by 2 bases, leaving 10 bases between them.

This rearrangement joins TRBV19 to TRBJ2-7, with 12 bases fitting TRBD2. Germline CDR1 and CDR2: LNHDA and SQIVND (reference sequence). The CDR3 totals 16 residues. V shed 1 base, J shed 4 bases, and the junction held 5 bases outside the gene matches. CDR3 region: CASSIVTTSGSYEQYF. CDR3 in DNA: TGTGCCAGTAGTATAGTAACGACTAGCGGGAGTTACGAGCAGTACTTC.

The chain couples TRBV10-1 to TRBJ1-2; weak D call: TRBD1 (5 bases). Per the germline V gene, CDR1 is WNHNN and CDR2 is SYGVQD (reference sequence). This CDR3 is built from 13 residues. V was trimmed by 0 bases and J by 4 bases, leaving 6 bases between them. The CDR3 reads CASSESQGYGYTF. CDR3 DNA: TGCGCCAGCAGTGAGTCTCAGGGCTATGGCTACACCTTC.

The CDR3: CASSLFNSNQPQHF. Written as DNA, the CDR3 is TGTGCCAGTAGTCTTTTTAATAGCAATCAGCCCCAGCATTTT. The chain carries TRBV19 and TRBJ1-5; no clear D. The CDR3 consists of 14 residues. V was clipped by 5 bases and J by 0 bases, with 8 bases between them. CDR1 and CDR2 from the germline V gene are LNHDA and SQIVND (reference sequence).

The V call is TRBV7-9, the J call TRBJ1-2, with D perhaps TRBD1 (6 bases). The V end was cut by 5 bases, the J end by 5 bases, with 18 bases between. The germline gives CDR1 SEHNR, CDR2 FQNEAQ (reference sequence). This CDR3 region has 15 residues. Here the CDR3 reads CASSHPQGNIYGYTF. CDR3 DNA: TGTGCCAGCAGCCACCCACAGGGAAATATTTATGGCTACACCTTC. The full variable domain, completed using reference TRBV7-9 and TRBJ1-2, is DTGVSQNPRHKITKRGQNVTFRCDPISEHNRLYWYRQTLGQGPEFLTYFQNEAQLEKSRLLSDRFSAERPKGSFSTLEIQRTEQGDSAMYLCASSHPQGNIYGYTFGSGTRLTVV.

V is TRBV6-6 and J is TRBJ1-3; possibly TRBD1 for D (5 bases). From germline, CDR1 is MNHNY and CDR2 SVGAGI (reference sequence). Trimming took 4 bases from V and 1 from J, leaving 11 bases between them. The CDR3 consists of 15 residues. CDR3 DNA: TGTGCCAGCAGTTCCTCCCGGGGGTCTGGAAACACCATATATTTT. Protein: CASSSSRGSGNTIYF.

V gene TRBV7-9 combines with J gene TRBJ2-1; TRBD1 or TRBD2 may be the D gene (5 bases each). The germline V gene encodes CDR1 SEHNR and CDR2 FQNEAQ (reference sequence). This CDR3 comprises 13 residues. V dropped 5 bases and J dropped 7 bases, with 12 bases sitting between them. CDR3 nucleotides: TGTGCCAGCAGCGCCCCGGGACGGAATGAGCAGTTCTTC. Translation gives CASSAPGRNEQFF.

The chain carries TRBV7-9 and TRBJ2-3; D may be TRBD2 (6 bases). V lost 4 bases and J lost 2, with 22 bases in between. CDR3 length: 18 amino acids. Germline V gives CDR1 SEHNR, CDR2 FQNEAQ (reference sequence). The DNA of the CDR3 is TGTGCCAGCAGCTCTACCAACCCGGGACTTACAGACACAGATACGCAGTATTTT. This translates into CASSSTNPGLTDTDTQYF.

The chain couples TRBV5-1 to TRBJ1-5, with 12 bases that match TRBD1. From germline, CDR1 is SGHRS and CDR2 YFSETQ. J was trimmed by 6 bases and V by 5 bases; bases with no gene match: 6. CDR3 length equals 15 residues. The chain's CDR3 is CASRAGQGAGQPQHF. The CDR3 nucleotides read TGCGCCAGCAGGGCGGGACAGGGGGCAGGTCAGCCCCAGCATTTT. The whole variable domain, filled in from reference TRBV5-1 and TRBJ1-5, reads KAGVTQTPRYLIKTRGQQVTLSCSPISGHRSVSWYQQTPGQGLQFLFEYFSETQRNKGNFPGRFSGRQFSNSRSEMNVSTLELGDSALYLCASRAGQGAGQPQHFGDGTRLSIL.

This chain connects TRBV9 to TRBJ2-7, with a tentative D call TRBD1 (7 bases). The germline V gene has CDR1 SGDLS and CDR2 YYNGEE. The CDR3 covers 14 residues. V lost 4 bases, J lost 6 bases, and 17 bases lay in between. The CDR3 DNA is TGTGCCAGCAGCAAAAGGACAGGAGGGAGCGAGCAGTACTTC. Protein product: CASSKRTGGSEQYF.

The gene calls are TRBV4-1 and TRBJ1-1; D call uncertain. CDR1 MGHRA and CDR2 YSYEKL come from the germline V gene. The CDR3 is 15 amino acids. V lost 4 bases to trimming and J lost 5 bases, with 17 bases between them. CDR3 DNA: TGCGCCAGCAGCCTTCAGGATAGACCTGAAACTGAAGCTTTCTTT. Encoded protein: CASSLQDRPETEAFF.

V is TRBV30 and J is TRBJ2-7; D unclear. CDR3 length equals 12 residues. Germline CDR1 reads GTSNPN; CDR2 reads SVGIG (reference sequence). V gave up 0 bases and J gave up 4 bases, with 7 bases separating them. The CDR3 DNA reads TGTGCCTGGAGTGTATTAGGGTACGAGCAGTACTTC. Its protein is CAWSVLGYEQYF.

This chain joins TRBV10-2 and TRBJ1-6; 12 positions match TRBD1. The germline V gene has CDR1 WSHSY and CDR2 SAAADI. CDR3 size: 13 residues. V lost 7 bases, J lost 14 bases, and 6 bases stayed unmatched. The CDR3 DNA follows: TGCGCCAGCAAGGGACAGGGGGCTGGGTCCCTCCACTTT. Amino acid sequence: CASKGQGAGSLHF.

The chain joins TRBV27 to TRBJ2-7; 10 positions match TRBD1. The CDR3 sequence is 15 residues long. The V gene end was trimmed by 2 bases and the J gene end by 2 bases; junction bases not matched to a gene: 3. Germline CDR1 reads MNHEY; CDR2 reads SMNVEV (reference sequence). The CDR3 reads CASSLGGQGTYEQYF. The CDR3 DNA follows: TGTGCCAGCAGTTTAGGGGGACAGGGGACCTACGAGCAGTACTTC.

CDR3 nucleotides: TGCGCCAGCAGTCTTGGTAGCGCCCTCTGCTACGAGCAGTACTTC. Translated: CASSLGSALCYEQYF. V is TRBV23-1 and J is TRBJ2-7; D is perhaps TRBD2 (5 bases). TRBV23-1 is given ORF status, its function remaining uncertain. The ends were cut back, 4 bases at V and 3 bases at J, with 16 bases in the middle. The CDR3 is made up of 15 amino acids.

J is TRBJ2-3 and V is TRBV9; D is undetermined. V shed 2 bases and J shed 2 bases, with 3 bases lying between them. The CDR3 sequence is 12 residues long. The germline V gene has CDR1 SGDLS and CDR2 YYNGEE. The CDR3 nucleotides read TGTGCCAGCAGCGTTTTCACAGATACGCAGTATTTT. Amino acids: CASSVFTDTQYF. Based on the CDR3 plus reference TRBV9 and TRBJ2-3, the full variable domain is DSGVTQTPKHLITATGQRVTLRCSPRSGDLSVYWYQQSLDQGLQFLIQYYNGEERAKGNILERFSAQQFPDLHSELNLSSLELGDSALYFCASSVFTDTQYFGPGTRLTVL.

This chain links TRBV6-5 with TRBJ1-6, with 7 bases fitting TRBD1. The V gene's germline CDR1 is MNHEY and CDR2 SVGAGI. This CDR3 has 15 amino acids. Losses at the gene ends were 5 bases for V and 7 bases for J; bases not matched to a gene: 8. The CDR3 loop reads CASSSSGGQNSPLHF. The DNA for the CDR3 is TGTGCCAGCAGTAGTTCAGGGGGACAGAATTCACCCCTCCACTTT.

The chain has TRBV19 and TRBJ2-7, with no clear D. There are 13 residues in the CDR3. Trimming removed 4 bases from V and 9 bases from J, with 16 bases in between. Germline V gene sequence: CDR1 LNHDA, CDR2 SQIVND (reference sequence). CDR3 DNA sequence: TGTGCCAGTAGTACCTCGCCCCCTGTGGTGCAGTACTTC. This gives the protein CASSTSPPVVQYF.